This TCR beta chain was recorded in a study of cytomegalovirus exposure and HLA in healthy donors. Study-level points and caveats: Because they were indistinguishable, some V segments, including TRBV6-2 and TRBV6-3, were excluded.

The CDR3 totals 13 residues. The germline V gene has CDR1 MNHEY and CDR2 SVGAGI. V was pared by 8 bases and J by 9 bases, with 17 bases between. Concerning this clone itself: The antigen is unknown.

Primers included in the PCR were 60 Vbeta and 13 Jbeta primers. Produced via immunoSEQ multiplex PCR; TCRdb's table is partial and in-frame only. The sample holds about 90,000 clones, 70% to 80% seen once. Sample: PBMCs. The receptor was derived from a woman aged 55-70 years in good health and CMV-seropositive. This chain joins TRBV6-5 and TRBJ1-5; D is undetermined. The CDR3 DNA reads as TGTGCCAGCCACAGCGGGGAAGTGGGGCCCCAGCATTTT. Its protein is CASHSGEVGPQHF.